Below, 27 T cell receptor beta chains from the same sample are listed, as sequenced in a study of persistence of HIV-infected CD4 T cells. This was the immunoSEQ version 4 assay in survey mode. Here immunoSEQ multiplex PCR was the method, and the copy in TCRdb shows in-frame clones only, minus some. The table includes 20,000 to 25,000 clones, less than 85% detected once. Overlapping HIV-1 Gag 15-mer peptides at approximately 0.96 ug per peptide per mL were used. Responding CD4+ T cells were sorted by upregulation of both CD40 ligand and CD69. No antigen is known for these receptors. The sequencing used CD4+ T cells sorted from PBMCs after roughly 18-hour stimulation, collected from a patient who received antiretroviral therapy. The receptor set was obtained from an adult man with HIV who was CMV-seropositive.

The chain has TRBV3-1 (or the pseudogene TRBV3-2) and TRBJ1-2, with TRBD1 identical over 9 bases. The V gene's germline CDR1 is LGHDT and CDR2 YNNKEL (reference sequence). This CDR3 comprises 13 residues. Unmatched junction bases numbered 4, after V lost 1 base and J lost 10 bases. Written as DNA, the CDR3 is TGTGCCAGCAGCCAAGTCAGACAGGGGGACTACACCTTC. Translated: CASSQVRQGDYTF.

This chain joins TRBV5-1 and TRBJ2-1; tentative D call: TRBD2 (7 bases). V lost 7 bases to trimming and J lost 5 bases, with 22 bases between them. The CDR3 spans 16 residues. Germline lookup yields CDR1 SGHRS and CDR2 YFSETQ. CDR3 nucleotide sequence: TGCGCCAGCTGGGGACCGCTCGGGGGGACAAACAATGAGCAGTTCTTC. It translates to CASWGPLGGTNNEQFF.

This clone was seen once. CDR3 DNA sequence: TGTGCCAGCACTATCGGGACATTGGGGGGGGATGAGCAGTTCTTC. It encodes CASTIGTLGGDEQFF. The gene calls are TRBV11-3 and TRBJ2-1; D is possibly TRBD2 (7 bases). V was cut by 7 bases and J by 8 bases, with 21 bases left in between. In germline, CDR1 is SGHNT, CDR2 YENEEA. The CDR3 spans 15 residues.

This clone showed up just a few times. V usage is TRBV5-1 and J usage is TRBJ1-3; the D gene is possibly TRBD1 (5 bases). The CDR3 runs to 16 residues. The V and J ends lost 3 bases and 4 bases respectively, with 17 bases between them. Germline CDR1 is SGHRS and CDR2 is YFSETQ. The CDR3 region is CASSSRTGGSGNTIYF. The CDR3 DNA follows: TGCGCCAGCAGCTCCCGGACTGGGGGGTCCGGAAACACCATATATTTT.

The V and J genes are TRBV3-1 (or the pseudogene TRBV3-2) and TRBJ1-6, with unresolved D. Trimming cost V 2 bases and J 7 bases, with 6 bases left between them. The CDR3 has 13 amino acids. Per the germline V gene, CDR1 is LGHDT and CDR2 is YNNKEL (reference sequence). CDR3 region: CASSQWNNSPLHF. The CDR3 DNA sequence: TGTGCCAGCAGCCAATGGAACAATTCACCCCTCCACTTT.

The rearrangement joins TRBV5-4 to TRBJ2-7, with no clear D. This CDR3 spans 14 amino acids. The V gene lost 0 bases and the J gene lost 2 bases, with 9 bases spanning the gap. Per the germline V gene, CDR1 is SGHNT and CDR2 is YYREEE (reference sequence). The CDR3: CASSLDPGTYEQYF. The CDR3 DNA reads TGTGCCAGCAGCTTGGATCCAGGTACCTACGAGCAGTACTTC.

There are a few counts of this clone. The chain has TRBV4-2 and TRBJ1-2; 7 bases fit TRBD1. The V segment lost 0 bases and the J segment 3 bases; nucleotides outside the gene matches: 4. The CDR3 is 15 amino acids. Germline values: CDR1 LGHNA, CDR2 YNFKEQ. This CDR3 reads CASSQDEGADYGYTF. The CDR3 nucleotides are TGTGCCAGCAGCCAAGACGAGGGGGCGGACTATGGCTACACCTTC.

The rearrangement joins TRBV7-3 to TRBJ2-3; tentative D call: TRBD2 (6 bases). Germline assignment: CDR1 SGHTA and CDR2 FQGTGA. Trimming took 5 bases from V and 1 from J, leaving 16 bases between them. The CDR3 is 16 residues long. CDR3 nucleotides: TGTGCCAGCAGCGCAAGACTAGGAGTGGGCACAGATACGCAGTATTTT. Protein sequence: CASSARLGVGTDTQYF. The variable domain in full, with the rest retrieved from reference TRBV7-3 and TRBJ2-3, is GAGVSQTPSNKVTEKGKYVELRCDPISGHTALYWYRQSLGQGPEFLIYFQGTGAADDSGLPNDRFFAVRPEGSVSTLKIQRTERGDSAVYLCASSARLGVGTDTQYFGPGTRLTVL.

DNA for the CDR3: TGTGCCAGCAGTGAATTCAACGGGGTCACCGGGGAGCTGTTTTTT. Protein product: CASSEFNGVTGELFF. The chain links TRBV25-1 to TRBJ2-2; weak D call: TRBD2 (5 bases). V was clipped by 1 base and J by 4 bases, with 10 bases between them. The CDR3 runs 15 residues. Germline-derived CDR1 and CDR2 are MGHDK and SYGVNS.

This clone was observed a few times. This chain connects TRBV18 to TRBJ2-7; D not certain. The germline V and J ends were trimmed by 1 base and 6 bases, with 16 bases remaining between them. Germline loops: CDR1 KGHSH, CDR2 LQKENI. This CDR3 has 15 residues. This chain's CDR3 is CASSPQGSGTGEQYF. The CDR3 nucleotides are TGTGCCAGCTCACCACAGGGTTCAGGTACCGGCGAGCAGTACTTC.

The rearrangement uses TRBV6-5 and TRBJ2-1; TRBD2 aligns across 13 bases. Looked up from germline, CDR1 is MNHEY and CDR2 is SVGAGI. V shed 2 bases, J shed 9 bases, and the junction held 7 bases outside the gene matches. CDR3 length: 16 amino acids. Here the CDR3 reads CASSYTSGLAGSEQFF. DNA for the CDR3: TGTGCCAGCAGTTACACTTCGGGACTAGCGGGGTCTGAGCAGTTCTTC.

This clone was detected once. The V and J genes are TRBV6-5 and TRBJ2-2; D is unresolved. This CDR3 has 13 amino acids. Germline V lookup: CDR1 MNHEY, CDR2 SVGAGI. V lost 6 bases and J 4 bases, leaving 9 bases between the germline ends. The CDR3 DNA reads TGTGCCAGCAGATGGGCTGCCACCGGGGAGCTGTTTTTT. It specifies CASRWAATGELFF.

The chain employs TRBV7-8 and TRBJ1-1; maybe TRBD1 (5 bases). Trimming left V 5 bases short and J 0 bases short, with 13 bases between. Per germline, CDR1 SGHVS and CDR2 FQNEAQ. The CDR3 consists of 15 residues. In DNA, the CDR3 is TGTGCCAGCAGCCGACTGACAGCTATGAACACTGAAGCTTTCTTT. As protein: CASSRLTAMNTEAFF.

This clone has a single count. The rearrangement joins TRBV2 to TRBJ2-1; 9 bases agree with TRBD1. Trimming removed 8 bases from V and 9 bases from J; junction bases left unmatched: 14. Germline loops: CDR1 SNHLY, CDR2 FYNNEI. The CDR3 contains 15 residues. The CDR3 spells CASGLTGTGNREQFF. In nucleotides, the CDR3 is TGTGCCAGCGGGTTGACCGGGACAGGGAACCGTGAGCAGTTCTTC.

V usage is TRBV25-1 and J usage is TRBJ2-1; D is possibly TRBD1 or TRBD2 (5 bases each). The CDR3 has 15 amino acids. Germline lookup yields CDR1 MGHDK and CDR2 SYGVNS. The V end lost 4 bases, the J end lost 1 base, and 11 bases lay between the germline ends. This CDR3 is CASSGRAGSYNEQFF. CDR3 in DNA: TGTGCCAGCAGTGGGCGGGCAGGGTCCTACAATGAGCAGTTCTTC.

This chain connects TRBV28 to TRBJ2-7, with TRBD1 matching over 9 bases. There are 14 residues in the CDR3. Per germline, CDR1 MDHEN and CDR2 SYDVKM. CDR3 DNA sequence: TGTGCTACCCTACAGGGGGCTAGCTCCTACGAGCAGTACTTC. Amino acids: CATLQGASSYEQYF.

V usage is TRBV6-5 and J usage is TRBJ1-3, with a weak D call TRBD1 (6 bases). The CDR3 is 14 amino acids. Trimming stripped 7 bases from V and 8 bases from J, with 18 bases between. Germline lookup yields CDR1 MNHEY and CDR2 SVGAGI. This chain's CDR3 is CASTTQGGIDTIYF. The DNA for the CDR3 is TGTGCCAGCACCACACAGGGAGGTATCGACACCATATATTTT.

The chain uses TRBV2 and TRBJ1-6; D may be TRBD1 (5 bases). The CDR3 is made up of 15 amino acids. Per the germline V gene, CDR1 is SNHLY and CDR2 is FYNNEI. Trimming pared 2 bases from V and 10 bases from J, leaving 15 bases between. The CDR3 bases are TGTGCCAGCAGTGAATTAGGGGAGACGGGCTCACCCCTCCACTTT. Protein: CASSELGETGSPLHF.

This rearrangement joins TRBV25-1 to TRBJ1-2, with 9 nucleotides matching TRBD1. The CDR3 is 17 amino acids. CDR1 and CDR2 (germline): MGHDK, SYGVNS. Losses at the gene ends were 3 bases for V and 6 bases for J; bases not matched to a gene: 14. The CDR3: CASSDHFGTGLYHGYTF. CDR3 DNA: TGTGCCAGCAGTGACCATTTCGGGACAGGGTTGTATCATGGCTACACCTTC.

This clone was seen a handful of times. V is TRBV19 and J is TRBJ2-1, with 9 bases matching TRBD1. The CDR3 is made up of 15 amino acids. V shed 3 bases and J 6 bases; nucleotides not matched to a gene: 6. Germline CDR1 and CDR2: LNHDA and SQIVND (reference sequence). The CDR3 coding sequence is TGTGCCAGTAGTATGAGGGACAGGGATGCCAATGAGCAGTTCTTC. It specifies CASSMRDRDANEQFF.

The rearrangement links TRBV7-6 to TRBJ1-5; 8 bases are shared with TRBD1. Trimming cost V 1 base and J 1 base; bases outside gene matches: 0. The CDR3 runs to 15 residues. Germline values: CDR1 SGHVS, CDR2 FNYEAQ. CDR3 in DNA: TGTGCCAGCAGCTTAGGGGACAGGAGCAATCAGCCCCAGCATTTT. This translates into CASSLGDRSNQPQHF. Variable domain in full (rest from reference TRBV7-6 and TRBJ1-5): GAGVSQSPRYKVTKRGQDVALRCDPISGHVSLYWYRQALGQGPEFLTYFNYEAQQDKSGLPNDRFSAERPEGSISTLTIQRTEQRDSAMYRCASSLGDRSNQPQHFGDGTRLSIL.

As to this clone: The same CDR3 can be traced to other DNA sequences in this sample. The V call is TRBV6-5, the J call TRBJ2-3; 8 bases match TRBD2. Trimming removed 6 bases from V and 6 bases from J; junction bases left unmatched: 8. From germline, CDR1 is MNHEY and CDR2 SVGAGI. There are 14 residues in the CDR3. The CDR3 loop is CASRSGGAGDTQYF. DNA for the CDR3: TGTGCCAGCAGATCGGGGGGGGCAGGGGATACGCAGTATTTT.

The chain couples TRBV30 to TRBJ1-2; D possibly corresponds to TRBD1 (5 bases). Germline-derived CDR1 and CDR2 are GTSNPN and SVGIG (reference sequence). There are 13 residues in the CDR3. Trimming cost V 0 bases and J 2 bases, with 7 bases left between them. CDR3 amino acids: CAWSVDSNYGYTF. The DNA for the CDR3 is TGTGCCTGGAGTGTTGACAGCAACTATGGCTACACCTTC.

DNA of the CDR3: TGTGCCAGTAGGGGGGAGAACAGGGTCACCGGGGAGCTGTTTTTT. This translates into CASRGENRVTGELFF. The gene calls are TRBV19 and TRBJ2-2; tentatively, D is TRBD1 (6 bases). CDR3 length: 15 amino acids. From germline, CDR1 is LNHDA and CDR2 SQIVND (reference sequence). V lost 6 bases, J lost 4 bases, and 15 bases lay in between.

This chain links TRBV29-1 with TRBJ2-1, with 10 bases identical to TRBD2. V shed 6 bases, J shed 4 bases, and the junction held 9 bases outside the gene matches. The germline V gene encodes CDR1 SQVTM and CDR2 ANQGSEA. The CDR3 has 15 residues. The CDR3 reads CSVYLVAGGYNEQFF. CDR3 DNA: TGCAGCGTCTACCTGGTAGCGGGGGGTTACAATGAGCAGTTCTTC.

The chain combines TRBV27 with TRBJ2-7; the D gene is possibly TRBD1 (7 bases). Germline V gives CDR1 MNHEY, CDR2 SMNVEV (reference sequence). There are 15 residues in the CDR3. V lost 2 bases to trimming and J lost 1 base, with 12 bases between them. The CDR3 coding sequence is TGTGCCAGCAGTTTAATCCAGGGGGGTTCCTACGAGCAGTACTTC. Its protein is CASSLIQGGSYEQYF.

V is TRBV10-3 and J is TRBJ1-2; D gene ambiguous. The germline V and J ends were trimmed by 0 bases and 8 bases, with 13 bases remaining between them. Germline values: CDR1 ENHRY, CDR2 SYGVKD. The CDR3 extends over 14 amino acids. The CDR3 is CAISESAAPVGYTF. The CDR3 region has the DNA TGTGCCATCAGTGAGTCGGCGGCCCCAGTGGGCTACACCTTC.